This T cell receptor (beta chain) stems from a study of blood T cells in healthy people across ages (dated by TCRdb to the mid-2010s). Regarding the research as a whole: In model experiments, template switching captured about one uniquely barcoded TCR beta cDNA molecule for every two T cells. To avoid experimental bias, donors of different ages were spread randomly across the sequencing lanes. Donors were grouped into four age groups: young (average roughly 15 years), middle-aged (over 35), aged (around 60) and long-lived (less than 85). For two donors (one aged 18 to 29 and one aged 80 or older), the study analyzed two additional independent replicas of 1 million unique cDNA reads from the same blood draw. Age-related changes in TCR beta repertoire diversity were measured in the study by deep sequencing normalized with unique cDNA molecular identifiers. Broader findings and caveats from the paper: Because the CMV infection status of the donors was unknown, age-related changes in expanded clonotypes may potentially have been confounded. Observed TCR beta diversity per million T cells fell roughly linearly with age, and a significant reduction was already apparent by age roughly 40. Because profiling used bulk unsorted PBMCs, naive and antigen-experienced compartments could not be compared conclusively. Compared with the aged group, the long-lived group had more naive CD4+ T cells, fewer expanded clones and increased TCR diversity, a pattern suggesting age selection. Estimates of total diversity based on one million sequenced T cells were considered lower bounds and underestimates. A strong correlation was found between observed TCR beta diversity and the percentage of naive T cells measured by flow cytometry.

Libraries were constructed by 5' RACE. Sequenced using an Illumina HiSeq 2500. A second roughly 7 to 11 cycle PCR used a sample-barcoded 5' primer and a J-beta primer mix. Each TCR beta cDNA molecule received a unique molecular identifier from a template-switch 5' adaptor carrying 12 random nucleotides. Each sample yielded at least 3 million CDR3-containing paired-end reads. The Mint cDNA synthesis kit, primed by a TRBC-specific oligonucleotide, was used to synthesize first-strand cDNA from all RNA. All cDNA was treated with uracil-DNA glycosylase and then went through a first 18-cycle PCR with the universal primers M1SS and BC2_uni_R. The paper's processing steps were these. For normalization, 1 million high-quality reads were randomly selected from each sample, with every read carrying a distinct molecular identifier. Reads sharing molecular identifiers were discarded rather than binned into consensus sequences. MiTCR, with a Q25 quality threshold and the strictest error-elimination algorithm, was used for CDR3 identification, clonotype clustering and error correction. A nonparametric unseen species model with Euler transformation was used to estimate lower-bound total TCR beta diversity. Clones were called with MiXCR by TCRdb after fastp trimmed the public reads at Q25, and only in-frame beta chains were retained. Rows with a matching CDR3 protein are joined into one entry that keeps the most common DNA and genes. What appears here as the V and J calls and clone size reflects TCRdb's work, not the paper's. The sample table contains more than 1 million distinct CDR3 sequences; only one count was recorded for roughly 45% of them. Of the sample, around 18% falls within the top ten clones.

Spanning cysteine to phenylalanine, the CDR3 consists of 13 amino acids. The CDR3 DNA has 39 bases and is translated from base 1. Based on the germline V gene, the CDR1 and CDR2 sequences are SGHDT and YYEEEE. Comments on this clonotype: Its antigen is unknown. The junction shows a germline mismatch at one end, possibly a read error.

The donors were roughly 39 Caucasian individuals from Russia, aged 6 to 90 years, who were systemically healthy. Around 10 milliliters of peripheral blood were drawn from each donor into EDTA-treated Vacutainer tubes. PBMCs were isolated by Ficoll-Paque density-gradient centrifugation, with at least 6 million obtained per sample. Trizol reagent was used to extract total RNA from the PBMCs, yielding at least 5 micrograms per sample. For every donor, an aliquot of PBMCs went through flow cytometry to measure the percentages of naive CD45RAhigh/CD27high T cells. The chain links TRBV5-6 with TRBJ1-2; TRBD1 fits 7 bases in the junction. The source material was blood. The source of this sequence is a woman aged 55-70 years in good health. The nucleotide sequence is given as TGTGCCAGCCGCCGGGAAGGGGGCTATGGCTACACCTTT. This yields the protein CASRREGGYGYTF.